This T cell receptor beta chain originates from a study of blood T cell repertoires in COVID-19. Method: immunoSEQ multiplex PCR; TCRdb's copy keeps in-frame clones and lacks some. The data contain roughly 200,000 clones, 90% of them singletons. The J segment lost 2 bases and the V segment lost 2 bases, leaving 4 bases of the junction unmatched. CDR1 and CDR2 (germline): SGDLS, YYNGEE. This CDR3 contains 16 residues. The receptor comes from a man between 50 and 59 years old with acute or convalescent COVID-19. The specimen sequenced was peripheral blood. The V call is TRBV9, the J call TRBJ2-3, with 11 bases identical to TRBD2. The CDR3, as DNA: TGTGCCAGCAGCGTCGCTAGCGGGAGGACCACAGATACGCAGTATTTT. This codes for CASSVASGRTTDTQYF.